The clone carrying this T cell receptor beta chain was detected only once. Its antigen is not identified. These data are taken from a study of T cell responses to AZD1222 COVID-19 vaccine. Study observations and caveats: Most donors were white British and more were female, and clonal diversity was possibly underestimated. Distributed over spike, vaccine-associated CD4 TCRs predominated at 160-218 and 743-854. After the peak T cell response, and only then, were repertoires sampled. Unmutated variant regions are reportedly the target of nearly half of TCRs that are spike-specific.

The germline V and J ends were trimmed by 6 bases and 8 bases, with 19 bases remaining between them. Germline CDR1 is SNHLY and CDR2 is FYNNEI. CDR3 length: 14 amino acids. Data came from immunoSEQ multiplex PCR; TCRdb stores just in-frame clones and leaves some out. The repertoire has 100,000 to 150,000 clones, around 89% of them found once; the top ten carry 1.5% to 1.8%. This clonotype originated in an adult in good health. Sequencing used peripheral blood, obtained on day 0 of AZD1222 vaccination. This rearrangement joins TRBV2 to TRBJ1-2; D call uncertain. CDR3 in amino acids: CASRPTEAPEGYTF. In DNA, the CDR3 is TGTGCCAGCAGGCCGACCGAGGCGCCGGAGGGCTACACCTTC.